What follows describes a single T cell receptor beta chain. What it binds is unknown. The data stem from a study of beta chain features in type 1 diabetes. Overall study context: What patients shared with healthy donors was a similar profile of age, gender and cell yields. Study conclusions and caveats: Type 1 diabetes patients had TCRB CDR3s that were shorter (moderately but significantly so) in all four CD4+ subsets.

Of the isolated RNA, all was reverse transcribed, and so the sequenced material was expressed TCRB transcripts. Average reads for naive, central memory and regulatory T cell samples were about 3.57 million. The method was immunoSEQ multiplex PCR; TCRdb's version includes in-frame clones alone and lacks a portion of them. The table includes around 600,000 clones, roughly 12% detected once. V was shortened by 4 bases and J by 7 bases, with 11 bases between the two germline ends. The CDR3 is 14 amino acids. Germline V gene lookup returns CDR1 MGHDK and CDR2 SYGVNS. The specimen sequenced was naive CD4+ T cells from blood. The TCR comes from a young man with type 1 diabetes. This sequence joins TRBV25-1 and TRBJ1-6; D unresolved. CDR3 nucleotide sequence: TGTGCCAGCAGTGGCAGGACTGAGAATTCACCCCTCCACTTT. Translation: CASSGRTENSPLHF.